The 28 T cell receptor beta chains below come from one sample, sequenced in a study of cytomegalovirus exposure and HLA in healthy donors. 60 Vbeta and 13 Jbeta primers were used in PCR. Repertoires were generated with immunoSEQ multiplex PCR, while TCRdb's copy carries only in-frame clones and drops some. Of about 110,000 clones listed, about two thirds were seen once; the top ten hold about 0.84%. Source material: PBMCs. The receptors were gathered from a boy younger than 18 in good health and CMV-seronegative.

This clone was seen just once. The rearrangement links TRBV11-2 to TRBJ1-3; D is ambiguous. Germline CDR1 is SGHAT and CDR2 is FQNNGV. The CDR3 is 16 residues long. V lost 0 bases to trimming and J lost 1 base, with 10 bases between them. The CDR3 loop reads CASSLDDGLSGNTIYF. The CDR3 bases are TGTGCCAGCAGCTTAGATGACGGACTTTCTGGAAACACCATATATTTT.

The gene calls are TRBV6-4 and TRBJ2-2; D is possibly TRBD2 (5 bases). Germline lookup yields CDR1 MRHNA and CDR2 SNTAGT. The length of the CDR3 is 13 residues. The V and J ends lost 0 bases and 10 bases respectively, with 9 bases between them. CDR3 residues: CASSDSEEKELFF. The CDR3 DNA reads as TGTGCCAGCAGTGACTCGGAGGAAAAGGAGCTGTTTTTT.

The V gene is TRBV30, the J gene TRBJ1-1, with TRBD1 as a possible D gene (6 bases). This CDR3 is 13 amino acids long. The V end lost 4 bases, the J end lost 1 base, and 10 bases lay between the germline ends. Germline loops: CDR1 GTSNPN, CDR2 SVGIG (reference sequence). The CDR3 loop is CAWKGHTNTEAFF. The CDR3, as DNA: TGTGCCTGGAAGGGACATACGAACACTGAAGCTTTCTTT.

The chain couples TRBV19 to TRBJ2-4, with D perhaps matching TRBD2 (5 bases). The CDR3 length is 15 residues. V was pared by 7 bases and J by 0 bases, with 13 bases between. Germline V gene data show CDR1 as LNHDA and CDR2 as SQIVND (reference sequence). The CDR3 region has the DNA TGTGCCAGTACCCCGGGGTACCTAGCCAAAAACATTCAGTACTTC. Translated, it gives CASTPGYLAKNIQYF.

This sequence joins TRBV30 and TRBJ2-1, with TRBD1 identical over 8 bases. CDR3 length: 15 amino acids. Germline CDR1 GTSNPN, CDR2 SVGIG (reference sequence). The V gene end was trimmed by 3 bases and the J gene end by 6 bases; junction bases not matched to a gene: 10. The CDR3 region is CAWRKDRVLINEQFF. The CDR3, as DNA: TGTGCCTGGAGGAAGGACAGGGTCCTTATCAATGAGCAGTTCTTC.

Of note for this clone: This sample also contains other DNA sequences that code for the same CDR3. The chain joins TRBV6-4 to TRBJ2-2; D might be TRBD2 (6 bases). The V and J ends lost 3 bases and 2 bases respectively, with 7 bases between them. CDR1 and CDR2 (germline): MRHNA, SNTAGT. CDR3 size: 14 residues. The CDR3 protein is CASSDGTNTGELFF. The DNA for the CDR3 is TGTGCCAGCAGTGATGGGACTAACACCGGGGAGCTGTTTTTT.

This clone has only a few counts. The chain recombines TRBV5-6 with TRBJ2-3; 8 bases are shared with TRBD2. Germline V CDR1 and CDR2: SGHDT, YYEEEE. The trim removed 7 bases at V and 8 bases at J, leaving 6 bases unmatched. This CDR3 is built from 12 residues. For the CDR3, the DNA is TGTGCCAGCGGCCAAGCGGGAGCTACGCAGTATTTT. It encodes CASGQAGATQYF.

The chain links TRBV6-1 to TRBJ2-7; 8 bases are shared with TRBD2. J lost 8 bases, V lost 7 bases, and 10 bases had no gene match. Germline V gives CDR1 MNHNS, CDR2 SASEGT. The CDR3 loop spans 13 amino acids. As DNA, the CDR3 is TGTGCCAGCACTGGGGCGGGGGGCGCCCAGCAGTACTTC. Its protein is CASTGAGGAQQYF.

The gene calls are TRBV13 and TRBJ1-4; TRBD1 matches at 9 bases. This CDR3 contains 16 residues. V gave up 0 bases and J gave up 9 bases; unmatched junction bases: 8. The V gene's germline CDR1 is PRHDT and CDR2 FYEKMQ (reference sequence). The DNA of the CDR3 is TGTGCCAGCAGCTTAGGGCGACAGGGGGGACGTCAAAAACTGTTTTTT. It codes for CASSLGRQGGRQKLFF.

The rearrangement joins TRBV29-1 to TRBJ2-5; 7 nucleotides line up with TRBD2. V lost 0 bases, J lost 2 bases, and 9 bases stayed unmatched. The CDR3 contains 16 residues. Germline CDR1 and CDR2: SQVTM and ANQGSEA. CDR3 coding DNA: TGCAGCGTTGAAGAGGGGGGAGGGGTGGCTCAAGAGACCCAGTACTTC. It is translated as CSVEEGGGVAQETQYF.

The V call is TRBV5-1, the J call TRBJ1-5; tentative D call: TRBD1 (5 bases). Trimming took 4 bases from V and 0 from J, leaving 8 bases between them. The CDR3 runs 14 residues. In germline, CDR1 is SGHRS, CDR2 YFSETQ. The CDR3 here is CASSGGDSNQPQHF. The CDR3 DNA reads as TGCGCCAGCAGCGGGGGGGATAGCAATCAGCCCCAGCATTTT. The full variable domain, completed using reference TRBV5-1 and TRBJ1-5, is KAGVTQTPRYLIKTRGQQVTLSCSPISGHRSVSWYQQTPGQGLQFLFEYFSETQRNKGNFPGRFSGRQFSNSRSEMNVSTLELGDSALYLCASSGGDSNQPQHFGDGTRLSIL.

This clone was found a few times. The V and J genes are TRBV25-1 and TRBJ2-7; tentatively, D is TRBD2 (5 bases). CDR1 is MGHDK and CDR2 is SYGVNS in the germline V gene. V lost 4 bases to trimming and J lost 4 bases, with 11 bases between them. The length of the CDR3 is 13 residues. CDR3 sequence: CASSGGREYEQYF. CDR3 bases: TGTGCCAGCAGTGGGGGTCGGGAATACGAGCAGTACTTC.

V gene TRBV28 combines with J gene TRBJ2-2; TRBD2 aligns across 12 bases. This CDR3 region has 16 residues. The junction had 7 bases not matched to a gene; V was cut back by 6 bases and J by 5 bases. The germline gives CDR1 MDHEN, CDR2 SYDVKM. Here the CDR3 reads CASRASGRAGTGELFF. DNA of the CDR3: TGTGCCAGCAGAGCTAGCGGGAGGGCCGGAACCGGGGAGCTGTTTTTT.

CDR3 residues: CASSPGLGEKLFF. The DNA for the CDR3 is TGTGCCAGCAGCCCGGGACTGGGGGAAAAACTGTTTTTT. The J gene is TRBJ1-4, the V gene TRBV7-9, with D perhaps matching TRBD1 (5 bases). Per germline, CDR1 SEHNR and CDR2 FQNEAQ (reference sequence). Trimming shortened V by 5 bases and J by 8 bases, and 12 bases separated the two germline ends. There are 13 residues in the CDR3.

This clone was seen only a few times. V is TRBV7-9 and J is TRBJ2-2; weak D call: TRBD2 (6 bases). Trimming took 7 bases from V and 3 from J, leaving 12 bases between them. This CDR3 is 14 amino acids long. Per germline, CDR1 SEHNR and CDR2 FQNEAQ (reference sequence). The CDR3 reads CASKGWRDTGELFF. The CDR3 bases are TGTGCCAGCAAGGGGTGGAGGGACACCGGGGAGCTGTTTTTT.

This chain joins TRBV14 and TRBJ1-1, with D unclear. Germline V CDR1 and CDR2: SGHDN, FVKESK. The length of the CDR3 is 13 residues. The V gene lost 1 base and the J gene lost 4 bases, with 7 bases spanning the gap. CDR3 residues: CASSQGIATEAFF. As DNA, the CDR3 is TGTGCCAGCAGCCAAGGTATAGCCACTGAAGCTTTCTTT. Supplemented by reference TRBV14 and TRBJ1-1, the full variable domain reads EAGVTQFPSHSVIEKGQTVTLRCDPISGHDNLYWYRRVMGKEIKFLLHFVKESKQDESGMPNNRFLAERTGGTYSTLKVQPAELEDSGVYFCASSQGIATEAFFGQGTRLTVV.

This chain links TRBV11-2 with TRBJ1-1, with 7 bases lining up with TRBD1. Germline V gene sequence: CDR1 SGHAT, CDR2 FQNNGV. V lost 0 bases to trimming and J lost 4 bases; unmatched junction nucleotides: 20. The CDR3 loop spans 20 amino acids. The CDR3 DNA reads as TGTGCCAGCAGCTTAGAAAAGAGACGACAGGGAATTAGGGTTGGCACTGAAGCTTTCTTT. It yields the protein CASSLEKRRQGIRVGTEAFF.

CDR3 amino acids: CAWTQGRVRTGELFF. Here the CDR3 DNA reads TGTGCCTGGACCCAGGGGAGGGTTCGCACCGGGGAGCTGTTTTTT. The chain employs TRBV30 and TRBJ2-2; TRBD2 might be the D (7 bases). CDR3 length: 15 residues. Germline assignment: CDR1 GTSNPN and CDR2 SVGIG (reference sequence). V was shortened by 4 bases and J by 4 bases, with 16 bases between the two germline ends.

CDR3 nucleotides: TGCGCCAGCAGTCAGCCCCCACGGACAGGGAGGGCCGAGCAGTACTTC. Amino acids: CASSQPPRTGRAEQYF. V gene TRBV23-1 combines with J gene TRBJ2-7; tentatively, D is TRBD1 (8 bases). TRBV23-1 is sorted into the ORF group, with uncertain function. The CDR3 sequence is 16 residues long. Trimming shortened V by 3 bases and J by 6 bases, and 21 bases separated the two germline ends.

The CDR3 spells CASSGGTGVPKQYF. CDR3 DNA: TGTGCCAGCAGTGGGGGGACAGGGGTACCGAAGCAGTACTTC. V usage is TRBV6-4 and J usage is TRBJ2-7; TRBD1 matches 10 bases. This CDR3 spans 14 amino acids. In germline, CDR1 is MRHNA, CDR2 SNTAGT. Losses at the gene ends were 4 bases for V and 8 bases for J; bases not matched to a gene: 8.

In this sample, this clone turned up a few times. The gene calls are TRBV5-1 and TRBJ1-1; TRBD1 matches at 12 bases. Germline CDR1 reads SGHRS; CDR2 reads YFSETQ. The CDR3 runs 15 residues. Losses at the gene ends were 4 bases for V and 5 bases for J; bases not matched to a gene: 6. This CDR3 is CASSGGTGGETEAFF. As DNA, the CDR3 is TGCGCCAGCAGCGGTGGGACAGGGGGCGAAACTGAAGCTTTCTTT.

This chain links TRBV4-1 with TRBJ2-5; D is possibly TRBD2 (5 bases). Germline V lookup: CDR1 MGHRA, CDR2 YSYEKL. The CDR3 extends over 15 amino acids. With 1 base removed from V and 4 bases from J, the gap between germline ends came to 13 bases. This CDR3 is CASSQGIGSGETQYF. DNA of the CDR3: TGCGCCAGCAGCCAAGGGATAGGGAGCGGAGAGACCCAGTACTTC.

The gene calls are TRBV18 and TRBJ1-2, with 12 bases matching TRBD1. This CDR3 region has 15 residues. The germline CDR1 and CDR2 sequences are KGHSH and LQKENI. V lost 0 bases, J lost 8 bases, and 4 bases stayed unmatched. The CDR3 protein is CASSPPGQGAWGYTF. The CDR3 coding sequence is TGTGCCAGCTCACCACCGGGACAGGGGGCATGGGGCTACACCTTC.

The chain uses TRBV18 and TRBJ1-4; 7 bases line up with TRBD1. V gave up 0 bases and J gave up 6 bases; unmatched junction bases: 13. The germline gives CDR1 KGHSH, CDR2 LQKENI. This CDR3 is built from 18 residues. The CDR3 DNA follows: TGTGCCAGCTCACCACCGTTGGGACAGTCAGGTTTTGATGAAAAACTGTTTTTT. Translation: CASSPPLGQSGFDEKLFF.

This clone was observed a handful of times. The rearrangement links TRBV19 to TRBJ2-1; 15 bases map to TRBD2. The trim removed 5 bases at V and 0 bases at J, leaving 17 bases unmatched. The CDR3 is 22 residues long. The germline V gene has CDR1 LNHDA and CDR2 SQIVND (reference sequence). CDR3 DNA: TGTGCCAGTAGTCCTAAAAACTGGGGACTAGCGGGAGGATCGAGCTCCTACAATGAGCAGTTCTTC. It encodes CASSPKNWGLAGGSSSYNEQFF.

The rearrangement links TRBV18 to TRBJ1-2, with D possibly being TRBD1 (6 bases). This CDR3 is built from 14 residues. From germline, CDR1 is KGHSH and CDR2 LQKENI. The V end was cut by 3 bases, the J end by 8 bases, with 16 bases between. CDR3 protein: CASSPAGEGNGYTF. CDR3 sequence (DNA): TGTGCCAGCTCACCTGCAGGGGAGGGAAACGGCTACACCTTC.

The V and J genes are TRBV7-2 and TRBJ2-7; D ambiguous. Trimming removed 3 bases from V and 0 bases from J, with 3 bases in between. The germline V gene has CDR1 SGHTA and CDR2 FQGNSA. This CDR3 spans 12 amino acids. The CDR3 bases are TGTGCCAGCAGCTTCTCCTCCTACGAGCAGTACTTC. Amino acid sequence: CASSFSSYEQYF.

The chain couples TRBV4-1 to TRBJ1-2; unclear D gene. Trimming removed 0 bases at V and 5 bases at J, with 10 bases between. The CDR3 runs 14 residues. CDR1 is MGHRA, CDR2 YSYEKL, per germline. As DNA, the CDR3 is TGCGCCAGCAGCCAAGAGGCAGGACTGTATGGCTACACCTTC. It yields the protein CASSQEAGLYGYTF.